This TCR beta chain stems from a study of blood T cell repertoires in COVID-19. About the research overall: Sample material is recorded as cDNA or gDNA derived from T cells, B-cell-depleted T cells, or PBMCs.

V was clipped by 5 bases and J by 8 bases; unmatched bases: 4. The CDR3 totals 15 residues. Per germline, CDR1 MDHEN and CDR2 SYDVKM. This clone was counted once. The table came from immunoSEQ multiplex PCR; TCRdb's copy has only in-frame clones and leaves some out. The profile shows some 210,000 clones, about 76% of them singletons. What was sequenced was PBMCs or T cells enriched from blood (not recorded which). The rearrangement links TRBV28 to TRBJ2-2; TRBD2 agrees at 14 bases. The receptor's source is a woman aged 50 to 65 with acute COVID-19. As DNA, the CDR3 is TGTGCCAGCAGTCGGACTAGCGGGAGGCCGGGGGAGCTGTTTTTT. Protein: CASSRTSGRPGELFF.